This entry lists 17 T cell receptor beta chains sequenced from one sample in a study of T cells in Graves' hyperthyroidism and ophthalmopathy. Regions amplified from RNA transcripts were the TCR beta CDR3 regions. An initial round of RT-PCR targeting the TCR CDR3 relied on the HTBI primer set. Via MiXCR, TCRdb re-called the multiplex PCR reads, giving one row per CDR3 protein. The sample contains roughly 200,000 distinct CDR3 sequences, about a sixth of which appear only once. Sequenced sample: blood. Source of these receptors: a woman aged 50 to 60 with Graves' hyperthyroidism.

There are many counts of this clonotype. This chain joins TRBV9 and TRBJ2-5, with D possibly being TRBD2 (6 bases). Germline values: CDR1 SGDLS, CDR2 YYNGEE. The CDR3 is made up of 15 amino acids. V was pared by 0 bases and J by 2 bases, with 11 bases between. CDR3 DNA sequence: TGTGCCAGCAGCGTAGTGGGGGGATGGCAAGAGACCCAGTACTTC. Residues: CASSVVGGWQETQYF.

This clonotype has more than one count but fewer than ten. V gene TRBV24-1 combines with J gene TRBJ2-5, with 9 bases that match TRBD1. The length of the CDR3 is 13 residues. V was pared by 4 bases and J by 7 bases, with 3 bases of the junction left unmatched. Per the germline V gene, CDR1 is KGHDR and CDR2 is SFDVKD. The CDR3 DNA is TGTGCCACCAGTGAGACAGGGGGAGCGACCCAGTACTTC. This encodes CATSETGGATQYF.

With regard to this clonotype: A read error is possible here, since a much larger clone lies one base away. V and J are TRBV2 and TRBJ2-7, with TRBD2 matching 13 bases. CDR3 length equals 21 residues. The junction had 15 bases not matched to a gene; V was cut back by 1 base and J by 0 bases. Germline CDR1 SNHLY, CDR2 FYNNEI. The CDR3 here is CASSEGIRRTSGGSPSYEQYF. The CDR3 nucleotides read TGTGCCAGCAGTGAAGGAATTCGACGGACTAGCGGGGGTTCACCCTCCTACGAGCAGTACTTC.

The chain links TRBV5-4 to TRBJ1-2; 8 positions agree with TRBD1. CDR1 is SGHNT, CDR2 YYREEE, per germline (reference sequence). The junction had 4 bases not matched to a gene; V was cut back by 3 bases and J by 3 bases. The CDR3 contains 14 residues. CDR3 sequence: CASSSQGADYGYTF. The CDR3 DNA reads TGTGCCAGCAGCTCGCAGGGGGCGGACTATGGCTACACCTTC.

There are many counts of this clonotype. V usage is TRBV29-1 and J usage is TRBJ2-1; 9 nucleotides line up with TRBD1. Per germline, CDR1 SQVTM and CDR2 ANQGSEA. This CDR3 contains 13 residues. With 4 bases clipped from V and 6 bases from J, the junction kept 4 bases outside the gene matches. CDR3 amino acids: CSVGDRGFNEQFF. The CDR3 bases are TGCAGCGTTGGTGACAGGGGGTTCAATGAGCAGTTCTTC.

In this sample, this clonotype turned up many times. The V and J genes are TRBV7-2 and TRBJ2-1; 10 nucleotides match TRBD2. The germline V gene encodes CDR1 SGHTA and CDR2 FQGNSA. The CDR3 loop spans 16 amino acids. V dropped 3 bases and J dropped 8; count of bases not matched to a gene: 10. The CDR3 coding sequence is TGTGCCAGCAGCTTGCAAACCGGGACTAGCGTGGATGAGCAGTTCTTC. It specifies CASSLQTGTSVDEQFF.

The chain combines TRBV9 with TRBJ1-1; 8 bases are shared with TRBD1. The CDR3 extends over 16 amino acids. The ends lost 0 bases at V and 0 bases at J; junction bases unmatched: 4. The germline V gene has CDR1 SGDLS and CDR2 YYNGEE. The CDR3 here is CASSVVDRVLNTEAFF. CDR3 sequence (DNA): TGTGCCAGCAGCGTAGTGGACAGGGTCTTGAACACTGAAGCTTTCTTT.

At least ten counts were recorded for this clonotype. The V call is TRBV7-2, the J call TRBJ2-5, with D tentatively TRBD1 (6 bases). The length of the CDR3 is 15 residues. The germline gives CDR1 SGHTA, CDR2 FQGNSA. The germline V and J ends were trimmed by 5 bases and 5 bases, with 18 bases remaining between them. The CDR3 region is CASSLSTGYAETQYF. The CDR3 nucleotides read TGTGCCAGCAGCCTTAGTACAGGGTACGCTGAGACCCAGTACTTC.

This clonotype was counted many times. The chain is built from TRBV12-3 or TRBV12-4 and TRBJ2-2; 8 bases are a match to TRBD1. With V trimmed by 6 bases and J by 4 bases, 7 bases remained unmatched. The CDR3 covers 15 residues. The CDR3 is CASSTTGAVTGELFF. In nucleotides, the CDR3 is TGTGCCAGCAGCACGACAGGGGCGGTCACCGGGGAGCTGTTTTTT.

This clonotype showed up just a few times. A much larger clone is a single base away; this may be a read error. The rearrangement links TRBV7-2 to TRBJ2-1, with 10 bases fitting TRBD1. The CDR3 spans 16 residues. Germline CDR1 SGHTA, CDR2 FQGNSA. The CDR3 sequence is CAGSLVSGQGDNEQFF. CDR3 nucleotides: TGTGCCGGCAGCTTAGTAAGTGGACAGGGGGACAATGAGCAGTTCTTC.

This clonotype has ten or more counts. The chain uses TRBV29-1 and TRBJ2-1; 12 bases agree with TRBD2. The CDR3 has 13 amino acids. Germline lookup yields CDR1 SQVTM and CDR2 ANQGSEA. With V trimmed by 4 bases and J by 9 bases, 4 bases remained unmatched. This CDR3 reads CSVGLAGVTEQFF. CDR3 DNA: TGCAGCGTTGGACTAGCGGGAGTTACTGAGCAGTTCTTC.

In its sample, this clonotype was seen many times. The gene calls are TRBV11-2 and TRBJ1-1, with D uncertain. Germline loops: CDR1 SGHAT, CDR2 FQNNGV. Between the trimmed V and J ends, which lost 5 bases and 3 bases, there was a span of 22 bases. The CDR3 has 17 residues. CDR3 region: CASSTKAGSPGDTEAFF. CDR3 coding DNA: TGTGCCAGCAGCACGAAGGCCGGCTCCCCCGGGGACACTGAAGCTTTCTTT.

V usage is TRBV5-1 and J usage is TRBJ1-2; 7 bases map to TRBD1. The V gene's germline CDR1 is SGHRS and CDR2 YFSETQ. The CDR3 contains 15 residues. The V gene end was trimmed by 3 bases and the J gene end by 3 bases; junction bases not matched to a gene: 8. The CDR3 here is CASSSPQGNDYGYTF. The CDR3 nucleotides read TGCGCCAGCAGCTCCCCACAGGGGAATGACTATGGCTACACCTTC.

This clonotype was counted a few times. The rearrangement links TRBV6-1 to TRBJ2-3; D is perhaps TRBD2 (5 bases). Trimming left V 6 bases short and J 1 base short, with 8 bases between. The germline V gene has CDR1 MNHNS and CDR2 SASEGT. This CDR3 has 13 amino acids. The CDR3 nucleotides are TGTGCCAGCAGACTAGACGGCACAGATACGCAGTATTTT. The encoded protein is CASRLDGTDTQYF.

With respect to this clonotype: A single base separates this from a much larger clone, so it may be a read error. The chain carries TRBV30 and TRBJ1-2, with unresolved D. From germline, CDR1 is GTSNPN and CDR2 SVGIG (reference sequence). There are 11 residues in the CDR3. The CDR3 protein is CVWSNSYGYTF. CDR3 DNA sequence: TGTGTCTGGAGTAACAGCTATGGCTACACCTTC.

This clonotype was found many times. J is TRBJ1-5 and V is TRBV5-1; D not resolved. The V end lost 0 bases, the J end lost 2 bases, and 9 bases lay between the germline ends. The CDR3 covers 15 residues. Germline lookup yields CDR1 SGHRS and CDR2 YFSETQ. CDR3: CASSLGQNRNQPQHF. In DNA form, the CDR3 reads TGCGCCAGCAGCTTGGGGCAGAACCGCAATCAGCCCCAGCATTTT.

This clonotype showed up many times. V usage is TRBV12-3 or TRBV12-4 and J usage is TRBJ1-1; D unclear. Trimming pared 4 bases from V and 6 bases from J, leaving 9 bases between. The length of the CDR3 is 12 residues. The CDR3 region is CASSSGFSEAFF. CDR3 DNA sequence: TGTGCCAGCAGTTCCGGATTTTCTGAAGCTTTCTTT.